Following are 14 T cell receptor beta chains from one sample sequenced in a study of identical twins (dated by TCRdb to about 2016). Libraries were prepared through 5' RACE. TCRdb lists the instrument as Illumina HiSeq 2000. Using fastp trimming at Q25 and MiXCR clonotype assembly, TCRdb reanalyzed the public sequencing data and kept in-frame beta chains. Each CDR3 protein appears once, grouped with its most common genes and DNA. The table for this sample lists around 250,000 distinct CDR3 sequences; 5.5% to 7% of them were counted only once. The ten largest clones represent under 4% of the sample. The data also belong to a second study, concerning yellow fever vaccine responses in identical twins.

The sequenced sample was memory (CD45RO+) T cells sorted from blood. The sample's cell subset or site label, decoded: CD45RO+ enriched T cells. The receptors derive from a woman between 18 and 30 years old in good health.

The sample holds a few counts of this clonotype. J is TRBJ2-3 and V is TRBV2; 13 bases are shared with TRBD2. Germline values: CDR1 SNHLY, CDR2 FYNNEI. Trimming took 4 bases from V and 5 from J; bases not matched to a gene: 15. The CDR3 loop spans 19 amino acids. In DNA, the CDR3 is TGTGCCAGCAGTGGGCCGCTCACTAGCGGGAGGGCCCTCGAAGATACGCAGTATTTT. The encoded protein is CASSGPLTSGRALEDTQYF.

This chain connects TRBV5-5 to TRBJ2-4; TRBD2 agrees at 7 bases. CDR1 and CDR2 (germline): SGHKS, YYEKEE (reference sequence). With 4 bases clipped from V and 6 bases from J, the junction kept 7 bases outside the gene matches. The CDR3 has 14 residues. The chain's CDR3 is CASSPKRDLNIQYF. DNA for the CDR3: TGTGCCAGCAGCCCTAAGCGGGATTTAAACATTCAGTACTTC.

This clonotype was seen many times. The chain uses TRBV2 and TRBJ2-7; possible D gene TRBD1, 6 bases. The CDR3 has 14 amino acids. Germline V gene lookup returns CDR1 SNHLY and CDR2 FYNNEI. Trimming stripped 4 bases from V and 1 base from J, with 11 bases between. The CDR3 here is CASSVTGISYEQYF. The CDR3, as DNA: TGTGCCAGCAGTGTTACAGGGATATCCTACGAGCAGTACTTC.

The rearrangement joins TRBV2 to TRBJ1-1, with D uncertain. Per germline, CDR1 SNHLY and CDR2 FYNNEI. The CDR3 runs 14 residues. Trimming removed 6 bases at V and 0 bases at J, with 11 bases between. This CDR3 reads CASRQVIMNTEAFF. DNA for the CDR3: TGTGCCAGCAGGCAGGTTATCATGAACACTGAAGCTTTCTTT.

This clonotype occurred many times. The chain employs TRBV20-1 and TRBJ1-4; D remains unclear. The CDR3 totals 13 residues. Germline V lookup: CDR1 DFQATT, CDR2 SNEGSKA (reference sequence). The CDR3 DNA sequence: TGCAGCCTCAAGTCTAGTTCTAATGAAAAACTGTTTTTT. As protein: CSLKSSSNEKLFF.

At least ten counts were recorded for this clonotype. The chain couples TRBV6-6 to TRBJ1-6; D perhaps matches TRBD1 (6 bases). CDR3 length equals 12 residues. Trimming pared 6 bases from V and 6 bases from J, leaving 6 bases between. Germline V gene sequence: CDR1 MNHNY, CDR2 SVGAGI (reference sequence). The DNA for the CDR3 is TGTGCCAGCAGGGGGGCTAATTCACCCCTCCACTTT. It yields the protein CASRGANSPLHF.

About this clonotype itself: The conserved final phenylalanine or tryptophan is absent from the CDR3, which likely points to a read error. The chain recombines TRBV11-2 with TRBJ2-2, with D unclear. Germline CDR1 and CDR2: SGHAT and FQNNGV. CDR3 size: 11 residues. V lost 6 bases, J lost 6 bases, and 5 bases lay in between. The CDR3 DNA sequence: TGTGCCAGCAGTCCGTCCGGGGAGCTGTTTCTT. Protein: CASSPSGELFL.

The chain recombines TRBV6-5 with TRBJ2-1; weak D call: TRBD2 (6 bases). The CDR3 consists of 14 residues. V gave up 8 bases and J gave up 4 bases, with 15 bases separating them. From germline, CDR1 is MNHEY and CDR2 SVGAGI. Written as DNA, the CDR3 is TGTGCCAGCCGGAGGGCGGGGTTGTACAATGAGCAGTTCTTC. Translation gives CASRRAGLYNEQFF.

The table lists this clonotype with many counts. This chain uses TRBV24-1 with TRBJ1-5; no firm D call. V dropped 2 bases and J dropped 9 bases, with 10 bases sitting between them. Germline V gene data show CDR1 as KGHDR and CDR2 as SFDVKD. CDR3 length equals 13 residues. The CDR3 bases are TGTGCCACCAGTGATTCTGGTTATAGGCCCCAGCATTTT. This codes for CATSDSGYRPQHF.

The chain couples TRBV29-1 to TRBJ1-2; 7 nucleotides line up with TRBD1. Germline V gene sequence: CDR1 SQVTM, CDR2 ANQGSEA. V gave up 5 bases and J gave up 3 bases; unmatched junction bases: 6. CDR3 length: 13 residues. This CDR3 is CSVTGEGDYGYTF. CDR3 bases: TGCAGCGTTACAGGGGAGGGGGACTATGGCTACACCTTC.

Only a few counts were recorded for this clonotype. This chain connects TRBV20-1 to TRBJ1-2, with unresolved D. Germline loops: CDR1 DFQATT, CDR2 SNEGSKA (reference sequence). V was clipped by 4 bases and J by 6 bases, with 12 bases between them. There are 12 residues in the CDR3. CDR3 DNA: TGCAGTGCTACCGCTTCGACAAATGGCTACACCTTC. As protein: CSATASTNGYTF.

At least ten counts were recorded for this clonotype. The chain carries TRBV5-1 and TRBJ2-5; 14 positions agree with TRBD2. Per the germline V gene, CDR1 is SGHRS and CDR2 is YFSETQ. This CDR3 contains 16 residues. The V and J ends lost 4 bases and 2 bases, in that order; junction bases with no gene match: 4. The CDR3 DNA follows: TGCGCCAGCAGCCGGACTAGCGGGGGGACTCAAGAGACCCAGTACTTC. Translating it yields CASSRTSGGTQETQYF. The full variable domain, rest sourced from reference TRBV5-1 and TRBJ2-5, is KAGVTQTPRYLIKTRGQQVTLSCSPISGHRSVSWYQQTPGQGLQFLFEYFSETQRNKGNFPGRFSGRQFSNSRSEMNVSTLELGDSALYLCASSRTSGGTQETQYFGPGTRLLVL.

The gene calls are TRBV20-1 and TRBJ2-4, with D possibly TRBD2 on 6 matching bases. The CDR3 sequence is 15 residues long. CDR1 and CDR2 (germline): DFQATT, SNEGSKA (reference sequence). V was shortened by 3 bases and J by 0 bases, with 12 bases between the two germline ends. CDR3 region: CSASEAGLAKNIQYF. For the CDR3, the DNA is TGCAGTGCTAGTGAGGCGGGGTTAGCCAAAAACATTCAGTACTTC.

The table lists this clonotype with a few counts. This chain joins TRBV12-3 or TRBV12-4 and TRBJ2-5; 7 bases are a match to TRBD2. The V gene end was trimmed by 6 bases and the J gene end by 5 bases; junction bases not matched to a gene: 6. CDR3 length: 13 residues. CDR3 protein: CASSPGTMETQYF. The CDR3 DNA reads as TGTGCCAGCAGCCCCGGGACTATGGAGACCCAGTACTTC.